The source of this T cell receptor (beta chain) is a study of CD8 T cells in ankylosing spondylitis. The CDR3 sequence is 17 residues long. Trimming cost V 5 bases and J 7 bases; bases outside gene matches: 16. Germline CDR1 reads MNHEY; CDR2 reads SMNVEV (reference sequence). TCRdb fed the 5' RACE reads into MiXCR, producing one record per CDR3 protein. This table has under 150,000 distinct CDR3 sequences, roughly an eighth appearing once. The V call is TRBV27, the J call TRBJ1-1; 10 bases agree with TRBD1. The receptor was derived from a female donor with ankylosing spondylitis or in good health (not recorded which). Sequencing was done on a sample of blood, either unsorted or a sorted T cell fraction (not recorded which). Here the CDR3 reads CASSGRDRGFLGSEAFF. In DNA, the CDR3 is TGTGCCAGCAGTGGACGGGACAGGGGTTTCCTCGGTAGTGAAGCTTTCTTT.